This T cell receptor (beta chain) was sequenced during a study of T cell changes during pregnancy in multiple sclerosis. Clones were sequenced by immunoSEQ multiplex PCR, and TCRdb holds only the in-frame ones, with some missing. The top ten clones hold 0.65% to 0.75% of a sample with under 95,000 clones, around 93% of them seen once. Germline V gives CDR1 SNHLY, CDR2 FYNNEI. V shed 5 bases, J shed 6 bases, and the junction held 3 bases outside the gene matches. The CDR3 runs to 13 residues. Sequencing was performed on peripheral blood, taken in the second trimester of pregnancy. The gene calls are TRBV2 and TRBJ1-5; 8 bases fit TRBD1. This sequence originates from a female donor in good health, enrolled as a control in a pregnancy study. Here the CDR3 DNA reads TGTGCCAGCAGTCTCACAGGGGGTCAGCCCCAGCATTTT. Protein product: CASSLTGGQPQHF.